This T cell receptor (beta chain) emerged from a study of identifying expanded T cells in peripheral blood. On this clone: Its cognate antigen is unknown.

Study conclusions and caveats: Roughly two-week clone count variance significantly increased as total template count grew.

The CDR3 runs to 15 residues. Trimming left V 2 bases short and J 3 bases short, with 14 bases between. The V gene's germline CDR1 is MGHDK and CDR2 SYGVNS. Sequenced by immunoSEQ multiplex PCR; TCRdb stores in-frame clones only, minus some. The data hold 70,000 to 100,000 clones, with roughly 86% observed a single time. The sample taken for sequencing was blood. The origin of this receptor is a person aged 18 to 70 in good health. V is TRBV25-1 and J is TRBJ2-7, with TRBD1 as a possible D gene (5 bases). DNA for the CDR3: TGTGCCAGCAGTGAAAAGGGGTCGCCCCGCTACGAGCAGTACTTC. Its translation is CASSEKGSPRYEQYF.